This passage covers 32 T cell receptor beta chains from one sample sequenced in a study of blood T cell repertoires in COVID-19. The repertoire was sequenced with immunoSEQ multiplex PCR; TCRdb's copy has only in-frame clones and lacks some. The sample holds under 250,000 clones, roughly 83% seen once. Sequences were obtained from peripheral blood. The receptors were gathered from a woman in her sixties or seventies with active or convalescent COVID-19.

In DNA, the CDR3 is TGTGCCAGCAGGGGTGGGACAGCTGGCTACACCTTC. Translated, it gives CASRGGTAGYTF. The V and J genes are TRBV2 and TRBJ1-2; 7 positions agree with TRBD1. The germline CDR1 and CDR2 sequences are SNHLY and FYNNEI. V shed 6 bases, J shed 7 bases, and the junction held 5 bases outside the gene matches. The CDR3 contains 12 residues.

The CDR3 DNA reads as TGTGCCAGCACGAAGACAGGGGGCGGCGAGCAGTACTTC. The encoded protein is CASTKTGGGEQYF. V and J are TRBV7-8 and TRBJ2-7; TRBD1 agrees at 10 bases. The CDR3 totals 13 residues. Germline lookup yields CDR1 SGHVS and CDR2 FQNEAQ. V dropped 7 bases and J dropped 6; count of bases not matched to a gene: 6. Together with reference TRBV7-8 and TRBJ2-7, the CDR3 gives the full variable domain: GAGVSQSPRYKVAKRGQDVALRCDPISGHVSLFWYQQALGQGPEFLTYFQNEAQLDKSGLPSDRFFAERPEGSVSTLKIQRTQQEDSAVYLCASTKTGGGEQYFGPGTRLTVT.

The chain joins TRBV10-2 to TRBJ1-3; no reliable D call. This CDR3 contains 18 residues. Trimming took 2 bases from V and 7 from J, leaving 24 bases between them. Germline V lookup: CDR1 WSHSY, CDR2 SAAADI. CDR3 loop: CASSEPWEGGGYGNTIYF. DNA for the CDR3: TGCGCCAGCAGTGAGCCATGGGAGGGAGGAGGTTACGGGAACACCATATATTTT.

The rearrangement joins TRBV5-1 to TRBJ2-5; 9 bases match TRBD1. Germline CDR1 reads SGHRS; CDR2 reads YFSETQ. Losses at the gene ends were 3 bases for V and 4 bases for J; bases not matched to a gene: 4. This CDR3 has 14 residues. The CDR3: CASSSGTGTETQYF. The CDR3, as DNA: TGCGCCAGCAGCTCCGGGACAGGGACAGAGACCCAGTACTTC.

V is TRBV6-5 and J is TRBJ1-2; D might be TRBD1 (5 bases). The V and J ends lost 8 bases and 2 bases respectively, with 18 bases between them. CDR1 is MNHEY and CDR2 is SVGAGI in the germline V gene. CDR3 length: 15 residues. CDR3 sequence (DNA): TGTGCCAGCCTACCCAATCCGACAGAGAACTATGGCTACACCTTC. Its protein product is CASLPNPTENYGYTF.

CDR3 sequence: CASSLDRAGYTF. The CDR3 region has the DNA TGTGCCAGCAGTCTCGACAGGGCTGGCTACACCTTC. V usage is TRBV6-2 or TRBV6-3 and J usage is TRBJ1-2, with 7 nucleotides matching TRBD1. The CDR3 spans 12 residues. Germline CDR1 and CDR2: MNHEY and SVGEGT. The trim removed 5 bases at V and 7 bases at J, leaving 4 bases unmatched.

The chain is built from TRBV23-1 and TRBJ2-3; no definite D call. TRBV23-1 is an open reading frame whose function is uncertain. Trimming removed 2 bases from V and 2 bases from J, with 17 bases in between. CDR3 size: 17 residues. DNA of the CDR3: TGCGCCAGCAGTCAAGGGCCAGTGGCTTCCTACACAGATACGCAGTATTTT. Translated, it gives CASSQGPVASYTDTQYF.

This sequence joins TRBV28 and TRBJ1-3, with 8 bases fitting TRBD1. The CDR3 is 13 amino acids. Trimming removed 9 bases from V and 3 bases from J; junction bases left unmatched: 4. The germline V gene encodes CDR1 MDHEN and CDR2 SYDVKM. CDR3 coding DNA: TGTGCCAGTTGGACAGGGCTTGGAAACACCATATATTTT. As protein: CASWTGLGNTIYF. The entire variable domain, with the rest obtained from reference TRBV28 and TRBJ1-3, is as follows: DVKVTQSSRYLVKRTGEKVFLECVQDMDHENMFWYRQDPGLGLRLIYFSYDVKMKEKGDIPEGYSVSREKKERFSLILESASTNQTSMYLCASWTGLGNTIYFGEGSWLTVV.

This clone was observed a handful of times. This sequence joins TRBV12-3 or TRBV12-4 and TRBJ1-1; D call uncertain. Trimming took off 6 bases at V and 3 bases at J, with 8 bases between the two ends. This CDR3 contains 12 residues. CDR3 amino acids: CASSPRDTEAFF. CDR3 DNA sequence: TGTGCCAGCAGCCCCCGGGACACTGAAGCTTTCTTT.

The chain carries TRBV5-1 and TRBJ1-2; 10 nucleotides match TRBD1. The CDR3 has 16 amino acids. The germline V gene encodes CDR1 SGHRS and CDR2 YFSETQ. With V trimmed by 0 bases and J by 6 bases, 8 bases remained unmatched. CDR3: CASSLAQPGQGNGYTF. CDR3 nucleotide sequence: TGCGCCAGCAGCTTGGCCCAACCGGGACAGGGGAATGGCTACACCTTC.

The chain combines TRBV3-1 (or the pseudogene TRBV3-2) with TRBJ2-3; D gene ambiguous. The germline V gene encodes CDR1 LGHDT and CDR2 YNNKEL (reference sequence). The CDR3 runs to 13 residues. The germline V and J ends were trimmed by 3 bases and 4 bases, with 8 bases remaining between them. Here the CDR3 DNA reads TGTGCCAGCAGCCAGAGCCGGGCAGATACGCAGTATTTT. This gives the protein CASSQSRADTQYF.

The chain couples TRBV7-9 to TRBJ2-7, with D tentatively TRBD2 (5 bases). V lost 1 base, J lost 1 base, and 14 bases lay in between. Germline values: CDR1 SEHNR, CDR2 FQNEAQ (reference sequence). This CDR3 has 16 residues. CDR3 in DNA: TGTGCCAGCAGCTTAGTAAGCTTACGGAGGTCCTACGAGCAGTACTTC. Translated, it gives CASSLVSLRRSYEQYF.

This sequence joins TRBV2 and TRBJ2-2; D remains unclear. Germline loops: CDR1 SNHLY, CDR2 FYNNEI. Trimming took off 10 bases at V and 0 bases at J, with 9 bases between the two ends. CDR3 length equals 13 residues. In nucleotides, the CDR3 is TGTGCCACATCTAGAACGAACACCGGGGAGCTGTTTTTT. Translation: CATSRTNTGELFF.

The genes are TRBV19 and TRBJ2-4, with 8 bases that match TRBD1. Germline CDR1 and CDR2: LNHDA and SQIVND (reference sequence). The CDR3 sequence is 14 residues long. V was clipped by 5 bases and J by 4 bases; unmatched bases: 4. CDR3 protein: CASSAGQGKNIQYF. DNA of the CDR3: TGTGCCAGTAGTGCTGGACAGGGAAAAAACATTCAGTACTTC.

V gene TRBV2 combines with J gene TRBJ2-7; D is undetermined. V gave up 4 bases and J gave up 2 bases, with 9 bases separating them. Germline-derived CDR1 and CDR2 are SNHLY and FYNNEI. The CDR3 has 13 amino acids. Here the CDR3 reads CASSVHVAYEQYF. The DNA for the CDR3 is TGTGCCAGCAGTGTGCACGTAGCCTACGAGCAGTACTTC.

This chain joins TRBV24-1 and TRBJ1-5, with TRBD1 matching 8 bases. CDR1 is KGHDR, CDR2 SFDVKD, per germline. The CDR3 sequence is 18 residues long. The V and J ends lost 2 bases and 0 bases, in that order; junction bases with no gene match: 8. Here the CDR3 DNA reads TGTGCCACCAGTGATTCGAGGACAGGGAAGTTTAGCAATCAGCCCCAGCATTTT. As protein: CATSDSRTGKFSNQPQHF.

The rearrangement links TRBV3-1 (or the pseudogene TRBV3-2) to TRBJ1-2; D remains unclear. Germline lookup yields CDR1 LGHDT and CDR2 YNNKEL (reference sequence). The V and J ends lost 0 bases and 4 bases respectively, with 9 bases between them. This CDR3 has 14 amino acids. CDR3 sequence: CASSQDRVLYGYTF. DNA of the CDR3: TGTGCCAGCAGCCAAGATCGGGTGCTCTATGGCTACACCTTC.

The rearrangement links TRBV7-2 to TRBJ1-6; 7 nucleotides agree with TRBD1. The CDR3 is 16 amino acids. V lost 0 bases, J lost 5 bases, and 4 bases stayed unmatched. CDR1 and CDR2 from the germline V gene are SGHTA and FQGNSA. CDR3 nucleotides: TGTGCCAGCAGCTTAGCCGGCAGGGGGAATAATTCACCCCTCCACTTT. Amino acid sequence: CASSLAGRGNNSPLHF.

The chain combines TRBV7-9 with TRBJ1-2; D may be TRBD1 (6 bases). The CDR3 has 13 residues. Trimming shortened V by 4 bases and J by 2 bases, and 8 bases separated the two germline ends. Germline V gene sequence: CDR1 SEHNR, CDR2 FQNEAQ (reference sequence). CDR3 region: CASSSGQNYGYTF. The CDR3, as DNA: TGTGCCAGCAGCTCTGGACAGAACTATGGCTACACCTTC.

The chain uses TRBV4-2 and TRBJ1-6, with D perhaps matching TRBD1 (6 bases). Trimming took 0 bases from V and 7 from J, leaving 13 bases between them. This CDR3 is 16 amino acids long. Germline CDR1 LGHNA, CDR2 YNFKEQ. The CDR3 DNA reads TGTGCCAGCAGCCAAGATATAGGGGGGGGAAATTCACCCCTCCACTTT. It specifies CASSQDIGGGNSPLHF.

The chain employs TRBV10-3 and TRBJ1-6; TRBD1 aligns across 8 bases. The CDR3 totals 13 residues. Germline trimming cut 2 bases from V and 10 bases from J; bases unmatched to any gene: 1. Per the germline V gene, CDR1 is ENHRY and CDR2 is SYGVKD. The CDR3 reads CAISETGGSPLHF. CDR3 DNA: TGTGCCATCAGTGAGACAGGGGGATCACCCCTCCACTTT.

This clone was picked up a small number of times. The rearrangement joins TRBV6-4 to TRBJ1-5; 9 bases map to TRBD1. The CDR3 has 15 amino acids. J gave up 0 bases and V 9 bases, and 6 bases lay outside the gene matches. Looked up from germline, CDR1 is MRHNA and CDR2 is SNTAGT. The CDR3 loop reads CASAGTGYSNQPQHF. DNA of the CDR3: TGTGCCAGTGCTGGGACAGGGTATAGCAATCAGCCCCAGCATTTT.

CDR3 amino acids: CASSQERAGMSTDTQYF. The DNA of the CDR3 is TGCGCCAGCAGCCAAGAACGGGCCGGGATGAGCACAGATACGCAGTATTTT. This sequence joins TRBV4-1 and TRBJ2-3, with a possible D match to TRBD2 (5 bases). The germline V gene encodes CDR1 MGHRA and CDR2 YSYEKL. The CDR3 totals 17 residues. Trimming took 0 bases from V and 0 from J, leaving 13 bases between them.

This chain joins TRBV7-9 and TRBJ1-5, with D tentatively TRBD1 (6 bases). V was clipped by 6 bases and J by 5 bases, with 17 bases between them. CDR3 length: 15 residues. CDR1 is SEHNR, CDR2 FQNEAQ, per germline (reference sequence). In DNA form, the CDR3 reads TGTGCCAGCAGTCCCTTGGGAACAGGGTATCAGCCCCAGCATTTT. Translating gives CASSPLGTGYQPQHF.

This clone showed up just a few times. For the CDR3, the DNA is TGTGCCAGCAGTTCCGGGACTAGGGGAGATACGCAGTATTTT. Protein: CASSSGTRGDTQYF. V is TRBV27 and J is TRBJ2-3; 8 positions agree with TRBD2. The germline V gene has CDR1 MNHEY and CDR2 SMNVEV (reference sequence). The ends lost 4 bases at V and 5 bases at J; junction bases unmatched: 5. CDR3 length equals 14 residues.

This rearrangement joins TRBV4-1 to TRBJ2-7; D is possibly TRBD1 (5 bases). In germline, CDR1 is MGHRA, CDR2 YSYEKL. The CDR3 has 15 amino acids. V dropped 4 bases and J dropped 7 bases, with 20 bases sitting between them. The CDR3 coding sequence is TGCGCCAGCAGCCTCGACCGCCAGGGCCTAAGGGAGCAGTACTTC. Residues: CASSLDRQGLREQYF.

This clone was found a few times. The chain is built from TRBV6-4 and TRBJ2-2; D might be TRBD1 (6 bases). This CDR3 region has 14 residues. Trimming shortened V by 2 bases and J by 6 bases, and 10 bases separated the two germline ends. Germline V gene sequence: CDR1 MRHNA, CDR2 SNTAGT. The CDR3 sequence is CASSDQAGAGELFF. In DNA form, the CDR3 reads TGTGCCAGCAGTGACCAGGCAGGGGCCGGGGAGCTGTTTTTT.

The CDR3 nucleotides read TGTGCCAGTAGTATTTCTCTAGCGGGCTTCCAAGAGACCCAGTACTTC. It codes for CASSISLAGFQETQYF. This chain uses TRBV19 with TRBJ2-5, with TRBD2 identical over 8 bases. Germline V gene sequence: CDR1 LNHDA, CDR2 SQIVND (reference sequence). The CDR3 has 16 amino acids. The ends lost 3 bases at V and 1 base at J; junction bases unmatched: 7.

A note on this clone: One end of the junction is discordant with germline, which a read error may explain. The chain links TRBV6-1 to TRBJ1-6; TRBD1 matches at 8 bases. This CDR3 is 12 amino acids long. Per germline, CDR1 MNHNS and CDR2 SASEGT. The chain's CDR3 is CASREGTGPLHF. The CDR3 DNA reads as TGTGCCAGCAGGGAAGGGACAGGACCCCTCCACTTT.

The chain has TRBV15 and TRBJ2-3, with 7 bases aligning to TRBD2. The CDR3 contains 17 residues. V lost 2 bases, J lost 2 bases, and 10 bases stayed unmatched. From germline, CDR1 is LNHNV and CDR2 YYDKDF (reference sequence). The CDR3 region is CATSRMRGLQHTDTQYF. The DNA for the CDR3 is TGTGCCACCAGCAGAATGAGGGGACTACAACACACAGATACGCAGTATTTT. The full variable domain, with the rest looked up from reference TRBV15 and TRBJ2-3, is DAMVIQNPRYQVTQFGKPVTLSCSQTLNHNVMYWYQQKSSQAPKLLFHYYDKDFNNEADTPDNFQSRRPNTSFCFLDIRSPGLGDTAMYLCATSRMRGLQHTDTQYFGPGTRLTVL.

The chain recombines TRBV24-1 with TRBJ1-4; D remains unclear. This CDR3 has 13 amino acids. Trimming removed 5 bases from V and 8 bases from J, with 11 bases in between. Germline V CDR1 and CDR2: KGHDR, SFDVKD. The CDR3 coding sequence is TGTGCCACCAGTGTGACGGCGAGGGAAAAACTGTTTTTT. This codes for CATSVTAREKLFF.

The chain employs TRBV25-1 and TRBJ2-5; TRBD1 matches 10 bases. The CDR3 is 17 amino acids. Losses at the gene ends were 8 bases for V and 1 base for J; bases not matched to a gene: 13. Germline V gives CDR1 MGHDK, CDR2 SYGVNS. CDR3 coding DNA: TGTGCCAGCCATCAGGGACAGGGGTTGGGCGGCCAAGAGACCCAGTACTTC. The encoded protein is CASHQGQGLGGQETQYF.